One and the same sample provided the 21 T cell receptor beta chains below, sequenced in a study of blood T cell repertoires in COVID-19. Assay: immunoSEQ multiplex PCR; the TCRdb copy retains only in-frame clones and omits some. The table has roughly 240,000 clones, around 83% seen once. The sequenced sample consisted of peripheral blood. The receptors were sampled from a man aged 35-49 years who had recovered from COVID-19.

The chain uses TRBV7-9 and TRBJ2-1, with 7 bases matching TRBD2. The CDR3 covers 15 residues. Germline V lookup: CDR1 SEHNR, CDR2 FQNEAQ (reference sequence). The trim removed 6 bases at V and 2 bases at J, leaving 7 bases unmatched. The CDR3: CASSRGSGAYNEQFF. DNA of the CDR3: TGTGCCAGCAGTCGGGGGAGCGGGGCCTACAATGAGCAGTTCTTC. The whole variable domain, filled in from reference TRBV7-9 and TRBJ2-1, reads DTGVSQNPRHKITKRGQNVTFRCDPISEHNRLYWYRQTLGQGPEFLTYFQNEAQLEKSRLLSDRFSAERPKGSFSTLEIQRTEQGDSAMYLCASSRGSGAYNEQFFGPGTRLTVL.

The CDR3 DNA follows: TGTGCCAGCAGCCCCCGTCCTGGAAACACCATATATTTT. Translating gives CASSPRPGNTIYF. The rearrangement joins TRBV3-1 (or the pseudogene TRBV3-2) to TRBJ1-3, with D hard to call. The germline gives CDR1 LGHDT, CDR2 YNNKEL (reference sequence). V gave up 4 bases and J gave up 2 bases, with 6 bases separating them. CDR3 size: 13 residues.

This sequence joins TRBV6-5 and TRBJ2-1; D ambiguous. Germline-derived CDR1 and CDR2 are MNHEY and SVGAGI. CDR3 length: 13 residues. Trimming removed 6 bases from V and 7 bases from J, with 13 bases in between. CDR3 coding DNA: TGTGCCAGCAGACATAGAGCTAGGAATGAGCAGTTCTTC. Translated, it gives CASRHRARNEQFF.

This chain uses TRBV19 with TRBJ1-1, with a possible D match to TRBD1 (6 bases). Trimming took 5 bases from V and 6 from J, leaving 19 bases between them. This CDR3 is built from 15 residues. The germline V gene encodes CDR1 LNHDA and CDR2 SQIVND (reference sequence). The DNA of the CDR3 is TGTGCCAGTAGTTCCCGAACGACCAGGGGACCTGAAGCTTTCTTT. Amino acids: CASSSRTTRGPEAFF.

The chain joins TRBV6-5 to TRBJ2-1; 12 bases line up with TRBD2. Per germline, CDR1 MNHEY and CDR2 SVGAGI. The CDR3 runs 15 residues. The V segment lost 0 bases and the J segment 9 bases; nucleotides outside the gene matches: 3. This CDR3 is CASSYSLAGGLEQFF. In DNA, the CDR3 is TGTGCCAGCAGTTACTCTCTAGCGGGGGGGCTTGAGCAGTTCTTC.

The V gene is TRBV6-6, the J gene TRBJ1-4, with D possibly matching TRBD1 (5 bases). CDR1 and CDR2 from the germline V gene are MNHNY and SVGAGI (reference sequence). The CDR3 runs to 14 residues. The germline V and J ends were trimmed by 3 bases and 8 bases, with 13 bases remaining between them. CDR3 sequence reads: CASSYRGGKEKLFF. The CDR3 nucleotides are TGTGCCAGCAGTTATCGGGGGGGGAAGGAAAAACTGTTTTTT.

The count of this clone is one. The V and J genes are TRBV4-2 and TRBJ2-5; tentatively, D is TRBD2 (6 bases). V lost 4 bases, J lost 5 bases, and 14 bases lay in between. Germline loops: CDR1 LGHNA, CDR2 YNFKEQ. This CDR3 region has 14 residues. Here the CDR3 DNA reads TGTGCCAGCAGCCGGAAGGGACTCGGGGAGACCCAGTACTTC. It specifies CASSRKGLGETQYF.

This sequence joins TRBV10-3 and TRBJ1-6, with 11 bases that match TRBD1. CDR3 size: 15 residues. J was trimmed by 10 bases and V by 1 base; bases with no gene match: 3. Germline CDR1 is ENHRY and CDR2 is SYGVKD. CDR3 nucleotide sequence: TGTGCCATCAGTGAGTGGGGGACAGGGGGATCACCCCTCCACTTT. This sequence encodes CAISEWGTGGSPLHF.

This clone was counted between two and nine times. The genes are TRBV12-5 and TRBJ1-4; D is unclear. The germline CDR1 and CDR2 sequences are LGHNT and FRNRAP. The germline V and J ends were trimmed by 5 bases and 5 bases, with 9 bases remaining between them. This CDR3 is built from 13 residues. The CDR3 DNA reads TGTGCTAGTGGTATCACAGTGAATGAAAAACTGTTTTTT. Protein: CASGITVNEKLFF.

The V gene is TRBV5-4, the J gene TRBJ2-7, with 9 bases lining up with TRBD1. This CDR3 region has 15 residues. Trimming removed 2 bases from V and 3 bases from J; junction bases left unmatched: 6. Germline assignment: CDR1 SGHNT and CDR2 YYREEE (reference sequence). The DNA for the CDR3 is TGTGCCAGCAGCTTTGCCGGGACAGGGCTCTACGAGCAGTACTTC. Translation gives CASSFAGTGLYEQYF.

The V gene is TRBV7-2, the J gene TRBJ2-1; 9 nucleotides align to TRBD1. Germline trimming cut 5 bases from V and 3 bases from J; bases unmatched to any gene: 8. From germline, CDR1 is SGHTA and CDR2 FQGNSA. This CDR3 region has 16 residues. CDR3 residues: CASSVHRGRVYNEQFF. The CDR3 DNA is TGTGCCAGCAGCGTCCACAGGGGGCGAGTCTACAATGAGCAGTTCTTC.

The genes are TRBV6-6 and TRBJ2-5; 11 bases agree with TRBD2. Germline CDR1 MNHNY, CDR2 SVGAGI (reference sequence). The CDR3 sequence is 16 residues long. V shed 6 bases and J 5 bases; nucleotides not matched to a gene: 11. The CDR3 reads CASRPPSGGLGETQYF. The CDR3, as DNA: TGTGCCAGCAGACCCCCTAGCGGGGGGTTAGGGGAGACCCAGTACTTC.

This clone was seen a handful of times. The CDR3 DNA reads as TGTGCCAGCCCTCAGTCCACCGGGGAGCTGTTTTTT. Translating it yields CASPQSTGELFF. This sequence joins TRBV21-1 and TRBJ2-2; the table assigns TRBD1, which was not confirmed against the DNA. TRBV21-1 is a known pseudogene. The CDR3 sequence is 12 residues long.

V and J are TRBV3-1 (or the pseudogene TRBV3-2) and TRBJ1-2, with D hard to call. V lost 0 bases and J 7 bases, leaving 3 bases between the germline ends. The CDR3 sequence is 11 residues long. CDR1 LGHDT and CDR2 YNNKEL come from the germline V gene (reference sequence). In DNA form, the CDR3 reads TGTGCCAGCAGCCAAGAAGCTGGCTACACCTTC. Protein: CASSQEAGYTF.

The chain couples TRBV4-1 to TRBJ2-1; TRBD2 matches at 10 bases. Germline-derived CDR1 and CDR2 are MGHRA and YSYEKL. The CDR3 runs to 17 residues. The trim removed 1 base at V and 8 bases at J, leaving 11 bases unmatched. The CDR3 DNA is TGCGCCAGCAGCCAAGTCCGGCCTAGCGGGAGTCTCGATGAGCAGTTCTTC. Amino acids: CASSQVRPSGSLDEQFF.

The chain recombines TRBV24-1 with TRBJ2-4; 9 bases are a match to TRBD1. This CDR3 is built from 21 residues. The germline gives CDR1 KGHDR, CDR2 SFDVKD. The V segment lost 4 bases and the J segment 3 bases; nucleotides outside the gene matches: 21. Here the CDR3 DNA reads TGTGCCACCAGTGACCATCCCCCGGGACAGGGAATGGCAAAGGGCAAAAACATTCAGTACTTC. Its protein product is CATSDHPPGQGMAKGKNIQYF.

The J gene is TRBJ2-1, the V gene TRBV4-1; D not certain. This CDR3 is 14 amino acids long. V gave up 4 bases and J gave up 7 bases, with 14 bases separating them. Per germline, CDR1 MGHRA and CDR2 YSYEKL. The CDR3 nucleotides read TGCGCCAGCAGCCGGCAATGGGCCTCTAATGAGCAGTTCTTC. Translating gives CASSRQWASNEQFF.

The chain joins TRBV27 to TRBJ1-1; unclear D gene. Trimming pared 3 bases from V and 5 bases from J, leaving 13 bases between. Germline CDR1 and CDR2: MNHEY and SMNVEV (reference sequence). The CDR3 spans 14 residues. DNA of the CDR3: TGTGCCAGCAGTTTGGCGGCGGGTTTTACTGAAGCTTTCTTT. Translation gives CASSLAAGFTEAFF.

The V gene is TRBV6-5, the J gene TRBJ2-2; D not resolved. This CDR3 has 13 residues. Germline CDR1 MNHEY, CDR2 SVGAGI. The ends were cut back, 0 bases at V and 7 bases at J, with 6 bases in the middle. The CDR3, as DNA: TGTGCCAGCAGTTACTCGAGAGGCGGGGAGCTGTTTTTT. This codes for CASSYSRGGELFF.

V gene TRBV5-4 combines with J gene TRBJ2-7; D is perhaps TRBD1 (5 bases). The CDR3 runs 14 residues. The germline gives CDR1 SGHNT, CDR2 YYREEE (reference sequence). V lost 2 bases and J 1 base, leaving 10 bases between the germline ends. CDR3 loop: CASSFGARSYEQYF. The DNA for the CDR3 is TGTGCCAGCAGCTTTGGGGCCCGATCCTACGAGCAGTACTTC.

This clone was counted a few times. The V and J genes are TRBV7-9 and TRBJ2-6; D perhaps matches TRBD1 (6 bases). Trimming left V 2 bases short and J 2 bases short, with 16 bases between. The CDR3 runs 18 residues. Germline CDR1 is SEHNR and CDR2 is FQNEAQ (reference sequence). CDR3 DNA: TGTGCCAGCAGCTTAACCACAGGGTGGTCACCTGGGGCCAACGTCCTGACTTTC. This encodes CASSLTTGWSPGANVLTF.